This is a list of T cell receptor beta chains from one sample in a study of a mutant IDH1 vaccine in newly diagnosed glioma. No cognate antigen is known for these TCRs. The repertoire was sequenced with immunoSEQ multiplex PCR; TCRdb's copy has only in-frame clones and lacks some. Of about 53,000 clones detected, under 90% appear once; the ten largest clones hold less than 8%. Material: PBMCs, obtained from a glioma patient whose treatment included an IDH1 peptide vaccine. These receptors all stem from a woman in her forties or fifties with glioma. The CDR3 runs from the conserved cysteine through the conserved F or W. Each record gives: clone size, D gene, V gene, J gene, CDR3 protein, CDR3 DNA. D genes are given only for firm matches. Clone size is shown for a subset of rows, as once, few, many or a class of expanded clone.

.	.	TRBV7-8	TRBJ2-3	CASSFTGPTDTQYF	TGTGCCAGCAGCTTTACAGGGCCCACAGATACGCAGTATTTT
once	TRBD2	TRBV5-1	TRBJ2-3	CASSYLAGGTDTQYF	TGCGCCAGCAGCTACTTAGCGGGGGGCACAGATACGCAGTATTTT
.	.	TRBV7-2	TRBJ2-7	CASSLDGTSYEQYF	TGTGCCAGCAGCTTAGACGGGACCTCCTACGAGCAGTACTTC
.	.	TRBV2	TRBJ2-7	CASSERLDLSYEQYF	TGTGCCAGCAGTGAACGGCTGGACCTCTCTTACGAGCAGTACTTC
.	.	TRBV6-4	TRBJ1-5	CASSEGPGTQPQHF	TGTGCCAGCAGTGAGGGGCCAGGGACTCAGCCCCAGCATTTT
.	.	TRBV19	TRBJ2-7	CASSIFGTYEQYF	TGTGCCAGTAGTATATTTGGGACCTACGAGCAGTACTTC
.	.	TRBV5-6	TRBJ1-1	CASSTSYRVSVGTEAFF	TGTGCCAGCAGCACCTCGTACAGGGTTTCTGTAGGAACTGAAGCTTTCTTT
.	TRBD2	TRBV5-1	TRBJ2-3	CASSLDISGVKDTQYF	TGCGCCAGCAGCTTGGATATTAGCGGGGTCAAAGATACGCAGTATTTT
.	TRBD2	TRBV4-3	TRBJ2-2	CASSPAGGGTGELFF	TGCGCCAGCAGCCCCGCGGGGGGGGGCACCGGGGAGCTGTTTTTT
.	.	TRBV11-3	TRBJ1-1	CASSRVTGMNTEAFF	TGTGCCAGCAGCAGGGTCACAGGGATGAACACTGAAGCTTTCTTT
.	.	TRBV19	TRBJ1-1	CATRGRPPNTEAFF	TGTGCGACAAGGGGGAGGCCGCCGAACACTGAAGCTTTCTTT
once	.	TRBV5-4	TRBJ2-7	CASSLAGTFSYEQYF	TGTGCCAGCAGCTTGGCGGGGACCTTCTCCTACGAGCAGTACTTC
.	TRBD2	TRBV5-1	TRBJ2-3	CASSLASGGSDTQYF	TGCGCCAGCAGCTTGGCAAGCGGGGGTTCAGATACGCAGTATTTT
.	TRBD1	TRBV28	TRBJ1-5	CASSHGTGVNQPQHF	TGTGCCAGCAGCCACGGGACAGGAGTCAATCAGCCCCAGCATTTT
few	.	TRBV5-1	TRBJ1-2	CASSLRLPTSPNYGYTF	TGCGCCAGCAGCTTGAGGCTTCCTACCAGTCCTAACTATGGCTACACCTTC
.	TRBD1	TRBV29-1	TRBJ1-2	CSVDAEQGVHYGYTF	TGCAGCGTTGATGCCGAGCAGGGGGTTCACTATGGCTACACCTTC
.	.	TRBV9	TRBJ2-1	CASGVGQGYNEQFF	TGTGCCAGCGGAGTCGGGCAGGGCTACAATGAGCAGTTCTTC
.	TRBD1	TRBV5-1	TRBJ2-5	CASSGDRDQTQYF	TGCGCCAGCAGTGGGGACAGGGATCAGACCCAGTACTTC
few	TRBD2	TRBV4-2	TRBJ2-3	CASSPQGGGSTDTQYF	TGTGCCAGCAGCCCTCAAGGCGGGGGGAGCACAGATACGCAGTATTTT
.	.	TRBV4-3	TRBJ2-3	CASSLGWGGPSDTQYF	TGCGCCAGCAGCCTCGGGTGGGGGGGGCCATCAGATACGCAGTATTTT
.	TRBD1	TRBV6-1	TRBJ1-2	CASSELQGADGYTF	TGTGCCAGCAGTGAATTGCAGGGGGCGGACGGCTACACCTTC
.	TRBD1	TRBV30	TRBJ1-5	CAWSGKTGPGQPQHF	TGTGCCTGGAGTGGCAAGACAGGGCCTGGACAGCCCCAGCATTTT
.	.	TRBV27	TRBJ1-2	CASSLVPAVDYGYTF	TGTGCCAGCAGTTTAGTTCCGGCGGTGGACTATGGCTACACCTTC
.	.	TRBV7-2	TRBJ1-1	CASSSMTGYTEAFF	TGTGCCAGCAGCTCAATGACAGGATACACTGAAGCTTTCTTT
.	TRBD1	TRBV5-1	TRBJ2-5	CASSHDRVGETQYF	TGCGCCAGCAGTCACGACAGGGTAGGGGAGACCCAGTACTTC
.	.	TRBV7-2	TRBJ1-6	CASSVLGSPLHF	TGTGCCAGCAGCGTACTAGGGTCACCCCTCCACTTT
.	.	TRBV11-3	TRBJ1-1	CASSLGPGAVIEAFF	TGTGCCAGCAGCTTAGGGCCCGGGGCCGTGATTGAAGCTTTCTTT
.	TRBD1	TRBV6-5	TRBJ1-2	CASSYDGTGRGYTF	TGTGCCAGCAGTTACGATGGGACAGGGAGAGGCTACACCTTC
.	TRBD2	TRBV2	TRBJ2-5	CASSPLAGGGETQYF	TGTGCCAGCAGCCCACTAGCGGGGGGGGGTGAGACCCAGTACTTC
.	.	TRBV5-4	TRBJ2-7	CASSFKDLPYEQYF	TGTGCCAGCAGCTTCAAGGACCTTCCCTACGAGCAGTACTTC
.	TRBD1	TRBV27	TRBJ1-6	CASSLLTGANSPLHF	TGTGCCAGCAGTTTATTAACAGGGGCTAATTCACCCCTCCACTTT
.	.	TRBV9	TRBJ1-1	CASSVGRHPTAEAFF	TGTGCCAGCAGCGTAGGCAGACACCCGACCGCTGAAGCTTTCTTT
few	.	TRBV30	TRBJ1-5	CAWSVSGPQHF	TGTGCCTGGAGTGTGAGTGGACCCCAGCATTTT
.	.	TRBV9	TRBJ2-3	CASSVVPGIGTDTQYF	TGTGCCAGCAGCGTAGTCCCCGGTATAGGCACAGATACGCAGTATTTT
.	TRBD2	TRBV12-5	TRBJ2-5	CASGLGLAQETQYF	TGTGCTAGTGGATTGGGACTAGCGCAAGAGACCCAGTACTTC
.	TRBD1	TRBV7-2	TRBJ1-2	CASSLRSGQDYGYTF	TGTGCCAGCAGCCTAAGATCGGGACAGGACTATGGCTACACCTTC
.	.	TRBV6-5	TRBJ1-3	CASSYSTTHTIYF	TGTGCCAGCAGTTACTCGACCACGCACACCATATATTTT
.	.	TRBV6-4	TRBJ2-1	CASSDGRKNEQFF	TGTGCCAGCAGTGATGGCAGAAAGAATGAGCAGTTCTTC
.	.	TRBV5-1	TRBJ2-5	CASSSDTPGRTQYF	TGCGCCAGCAGCTCGGACACCCCAGGGAGGACCCAGTACTTC
once	TRBD1	TRBV4-2	TRBJ2-7	CASSQDGVGQGNEQYF	TGTGCCAGCAGCCAAGATGGCGTAGGACAGGGGAACGAGCAGTACTTC
.	.	TRBV7-3	TRBJ2-7	CASSLNGAEGDEQYF	TGTGCCAGCAGCTTAAATGGGGCCGAGGGGGATGAGCAGTACTTC
.	TRBD2	TRBV2	TRBJ2-1	CASSYSGLAGVYNEQFF	TGTGCCAGCAGTTATTCGGGACTAGCGGGGGTCTACAATGAGCAGTTCTTC
.	.	TRBV5-4	TRBJ2-5	CASSSIGGPQETQYF	TGTGCCAGCAGCTCCATTGGGGGTCCCCAAGAGACCCAGTACTTC
.	.	TRBV7-9	TRBJ1-2	CASSLTGALWGYTF	TGTGCCAGCAGCTTAACGGGGGCGCTTTGGGGCTACACCTTC
.	.	TRBV7-3	TRBJ1-1	CASSLTRTTEAFF	TGTGCCAGCAGCTTAACGAGGACGACTGAAGCTTTCTTT
.	TRBD2	TRBV10-3	TRBJ2-5	CAISERASGGLETQYF	TGTGCCATCAGTGAGCGGGCTAGCGGGGGCCTAGAGACCCAGTACTTC
.	TRBD1	TRBV9	TRBJ2-7	CASSRDRDRVREQYF	TGTGCCAGCAGCCGAGACCGGGACAGGGTGCGTGAGCAGTACTTC
.	.	TRBV29-1	TRBJ2-1	CSVDPEGRVYEQFF	TGCAGCGTTGATCCTGAGGGCAGGGTCTATGAGCAGTTCTTC
.	.	TRBV2	TRBJ2-4	CASSETFLAPRNIQYF	TGTGCCAGCAGTGAAACGTTCTTGGCCCCGAGAAACATTCAGTACTTC
.	.	TRBV9	TRBJ2-7	CASSAAEGSNRWEQYF	TGTGCCAGCAGCGCCGCCGAGGGGTCTAATCGTTGGGAGCAGTACTTC